This T cell receptor beta chain appears in the sequencing data of a study of metastatic and nonmetastatic thyroid tumors. Whole-study context: Peripheral blood and tumor or nodule samples from malignant and benign thyroid patients were compared. The study's findings and limits: TCR beta diversity was reportedly significantly higher in malignant thyroid tumors than benign nodules, in blood and tumor.

The length of the CDR3 is 16 residues. Trimming pared 6 bases from V and 2 bases from J, leaving 19 bases between. The germline V gene has CDR1 MNHNS and CDR2 SASEGT. In the original analysis: Clinicopathological groups differed in CDR3, with these differences serving to build a distant-metastasis classifier for papillary thyroid cancer. TCRdb re-called the PCR reads through MiXCR. The V and J calls and clone size come from TCRdb's table, not from the authors' own analysis. The sample holds 3,000 to 4,000 clones, around a third seen once. In its sample, this clone was seen a few times. The antigen remains unidentified. Every patient underwent thyroid surgery untreated.

The TCR was taken from a female donor with papillary thyroid cancer or a benign thyroid nodule (not recorded which). Some clones in this sample may be carry-over from other donors' samples. V and J are TRBV6-1 and TRBJ1-2; no definite D call. Sequencing was carried out using tumor tissue. This CDR3 reads CASSGPSQANNYGYTF. CDR3 nucleotide sequence: TGTGCCAGCAGCGGACCCTCTCAGGCTAACAACTATGGCTACACCTTC.